The sequence of this T cell receptor beta chain was determined in a study of blood T cell repertoires in COVID-19. One Seattle source followed patients from active infection through their disease course. Original processing notes: Amplification of reference gene primers provided the estimated nucleated cell counts. Clones were sequenced by immunoSEQ multiplex PCR, and TCRdb holds only the in-frame ones, with some missing. The V and J calls and clone size come from that table; D and trimming were worked out from the DNA. Of fewer than 300,000 clones listed, 80% to 85% are singletons. Germline V lookup: CDR1 MNHEY, CDR2 SVGAGI. This CDR3 has 11 amino acids. Trimming removed 8 bases at V and 6 bases at J, with 9 bases between.

The sequenced material came from peripheral blood. The clonotype originates from a person aged 70 to 79 with COVID-19, enrolled during active disease. The chain is built from TRBV6-5 and TRBJ2-3; D perhaps matches TRBD2 (6 bases). For the CDR3, the DNA is TGTGCCAGCGGAGGAGGGGATACGCAGTATTTT. Residues: CASGGGDTQYF.